The rows below give T cell receptor beta chains drawn from one sample of a study of vaccination and CD4 T cells after COVID-19. No cognate antigen is known for these TCRs. Via MiXCR, TCRdb re-called the PCR reads, giving one row per CDR3 protein. The repertoire holds around 10,000 distinct CDR3 sequences, with under 40% as singletons. The sequenced material came from CD4+ T cells from blood, cultured in vitro. Receptors were obtained from a human donor in good health. The CDR3 runs from the conserved cysteine through the conserved F or W. The order of the fields is clone size, J gene, V gene, D gene, CDR3 protein, CDR3 DNA. The D gene is left open where the match is weak. Size is omitted from some rows. Given values are once, few, many or a class for expanded clones.

clone size: NA
J gene: TRBJ1-1
V gene: TRBV5-1
D gene: NA
CDR3 protein: CASSFGSMNTEAFF
CDR3 DNA: TGCGCCAGCAGCTTCGGCAGTATGAACACTGAAGCTTTCTTT

clone size: NA
J gene: TRBJ2-2
V gene: TRBV6-2/TRBV6-3
D gene: NA
CDR3 protein: CASSYLAGMDTGELFF
CDR3 DNA: TGTGCCAGCAGTTACCTGGCGGGTATGGACACCGGGGAGCTGTTTTTT

clone size: NA
J gene: TRBJ2-5
V gene: TRBV20-1
D gene: NA
CDR3 protein: CSASGRAYQETQYF
CDR3 DNA: TGCAGTGCTAGTGGCCGCGCGTACCAAGAGACCCAGTACTTC

clone size: NA
J gene: TRBJ1-5
V gene: TRBV6-1
D gene: NA
CDR3 protein: CASSETRRVNQPQHF
CDR3 DNA: TGTGCCAGCAGTGAGACTCGGAGGGTCAATCAGCCCCAGCATTTT

clone size: NA
J gene: TRBJ1-1
V gene: TRBV5-6
D gene: TRBD1
CDR3 protein: CASSPQGVLNTEAFF
CDR3 DNA: TGTGCCAGCAGCCCGCAGGGGGTCTTAAACACTGAAGCTTTCTTT

clone size: few
J gene: TRBJ2-2
V gene: TRBV2
D gene: TRBD1
CDR3 protein: CASSAQQGAGGELFF
CDR3 DNA: TGTGCCAGCAGCGCCCAACAGGGGGCGGGCGGGGAGCTGTTTTTT

clone size: NA
J gene: TRBJ1-5
V gene: TRBV18
D gene: NA
CDR3 protein: CASSPIAFTRGVGPQHF
CDR3 DNA: TGTGCCAGCTCACCCATCGCGTTTACGAGGGGGGTAGGACCCCAGCATTTT

clone size: NA
J gene: TRBJ2-7
V gene: TRBV10-3
D gene: TRBD2
CDR3 protein: CAISELAGAGEQYF
CDR3 DNA: TGTGCCATCAGTGAATTAGCGGGAGCCGGGGAGCAGTACTTC

clone size: NA
J gene: TRBJ1-1
V gene: TRBV7-3
D gene: NA
CDR3 protein: CASSHGGITEAFF
CDR3 DNA: TGTGCCAGCAGCCATGGGGGTATCACTGAAGCTTTCTTT

clone size: NA
J gene: TRBJ2-3
V gene: TRBV4-1
D gene: NA
CDR3 protein: CASSQVSRTTSTDTQYF
CDR3 DNA: TGCGCCAGCAGCCAAGTTTCTAGGACGACGAGCACAGATACGCAGTATTTT

clone size: few
J gene: TRBJ1-1
V gene: TRBV7-9
D gene: NA
CDR3 protein: CASSPTGGGTEAFF
CDR3 DNA: TGTGCCAGCAGCCCCACCGGGGGGGGCACTGAAGCTTTCTTT

clone size: medium-sized
J gene: TRBJ1-5
V gene: TRBV27
D gene: NA
CDR3 protein: CASSSAYSNQPQHF
CDR3 DNA: TGTGCCAGCAGTTCCGCTTATAGCAATCAGCCCCAGCATTTT

clone size: NA
J gene: TRBJ2-1
V gene: TRBV7-6
D gene: NA
CDR3 protein: CASSSPDSEQFF
CDR3 DNA: TGTGCCAGCAGCTCCCCCGACAGTGAGCAGTTCTTC

clone size: few
J gene: TRBJ1-1
V gene: TRBV19
D gene: NA
CDR3 protein: CASSPYMNTEAFF
CDR3 DNA: TGTGCCAGTAGTCCATACATGAACACTGAAGCTTTCTTT

clone size: few
J gene: TRBJ2-1
V gene: TRBV6-2/TRBV6-3
D gene: NA
CDR3 protein: CASSPGHNEQFF
CDR3 DNA: TGTGCCAGCAGCCCGGGGCACAATGAGCAGTTCTTC

clone size: few
J gene: TRBJ1-1
V gene: TRBV19
D gene: NA
CDR3 protein: CASNSRRASEAFF
CDR3 DNA: TGTGCCAGTAACTCGCGGAGGGCTTCTGAAGCTTTCTTT